The clone carrying this T cell receptor (beta chain) appeared a few times. Its antigen is still unknown. Stable disease denoted Graves' hyperthyroidism without ophthalmopathy progression within 18 months. These data are taken from a study of T cells in Graves' hyperthyroidism and ophthalmopathy. Study-level findings and limits: Most expanded thyroid clonotypes above 0.001 recurred in blood.

TCR beta CDR3 regions were amplified from RNA transcripts. The TCR CDR3 was amplified in a first-round RT-PCR using the HTBI primer set. One entry per CDR3 protein, called by TCRdb with MiXCR from the multiplex PCR reads. The sample contains 350,000 to 400,000 distinct CDR3 sequences, under 15% of which appear only once. This clonotype was obtained from a woman in her twenties or thirties with Graves' hyperthyroidism. Input material: blood.

The CDR3 DNA reads as TGTGCCATCAGTGAAATTTATTCTACTGGGGCCAACGTCCTGACTTTC. Its translation is CAISEIYSTGANVLTF. This chain uses TRBV10-3 with TRBJ2-6; D gene ambiguous. This CDR3 is 16 amino acids long. CDR1 is ENHRY, CDR2 SYGVKD, per germline. Trimming removed 3 bases at V and 2 bases at J, with 11 bases between.